This TCR beta chain is from a study of CD8 T cell repertoires and HIV-1 epitope variants. The overall study: 1M T cells were kept uncultured as a baseline. Findings and caveats of the study: Nef KF9 drew roughly five clonotypes and HW9 one, without TAALDMSHF responses. Of some ten antigen-specific beta clonotypes, about six appeared to cross-react with escape variants.

Germline V gives CDR1 SGHDN, CDR2 FVKESK. Trimming pared 2 bases from V and 7 bases from J, leaving 15 bases between. The length of the CDR3 is 16 residues. This clone was counted between two and nine times. Antigen unknown. TCR beta CDR3 was sequenced at survey depth on immunoSEQ. The protocol was immunoSEQ multiplex PCR, while the TCRdb copy is restricted to in-frame clones and leaves out a portion. The repertoire has some 5,500 clones, 55% to 75% of them found once; the top ten carry around half. The TCR comes from a male donor with HIV. The V call is TRBV14, the J call TRBJ1-6; tentative D call: TRBD1 (5 bases). Sequencing was performed on cultured CD8+ T cells derived from PBMCs. CDR3 in DNA: TGTGCCAGCAGCCAATATGCGGCGTGGGGGAATTCACCCCTCCACTTT. It yields the protein CASSQYAAWGNSPLHF. The full variable domain, with the rest looked up from reference TRBV14 and TRBJ1-6, is EAGVTQFPSHSVIEKGQTVTLRCDPISGHDNLYWYRRVMGKEIKFLLHFVKESKQDESGMPNNRFLAERTGGTYSTLKVQPAELEDSGVYFCASSQYAAWGNSPLHFGNGTRLTVT.